These T cell receptor beta chains were read from a single sample in a study of vaccination and CD4 T cells after COVID-19. No antigen has been identified for these receptors. TCRdb ran MiXCR on the PCR reads and lists one entry per CDR3 protein. The sample carries about 15,000 distinct CDR3 sequences, roughly 51% recorded once. The specimen sequenced was CD4+ T cells from blood, cultured in vitro. All receptors come from a human donor who had recovered from COVID-19. The CDR3 runs from the conserved cysteine through the conserved F or W. A D gene is named only where the DNA matches it firmly. A clone size is listed for some rows: how often the clone was seen (once, few, many), or a class if it is expanded.

v_gene	j_gene	d_gene	len	abundance	CDR3aa	CDR3nt
TRBV6-1	TRBJ2-7	TRBD1	16	few	CASSHNDRGIPYEQYF	TGTGCCAGCAGTCACAACGACAGGGGTATTCCCTACGAGCAGTACTTC
TRBV7-2	TRBJ2-3	TRBD1	14	.	CASSQDRATDTQYF	TGTGCCAGCAGCCAGGACAGGGCCACAGATACGCAGTATTTT
TRBV20-1	TRBJ1-1	.	11	.	CSASGRTEAFF	TGCAGTGCTTCGGGACGGACTGAAGCTTTCTTT
TRBV11-2	TRBJ2-2	.	15	.	CASGSAGRNTGELFF	TGTGCCAGCGGCTCTGCGGGGAGAAACACCGGGGAGCTGTTTTTT
TRBV6-2/TRBV6-3	TRBJ2-1	TRBD2	15	.	CASSFLSGGYNEQFF	TGTGCCAGCAGTTTCCTTAGCGGGGGGTACAATGAGCAGTTCTTC
TRBV30	TRBJ2-2	.	13	.	CAWSRLDTGELFF	TGTGCCTGGAGTCGACTTGACACCGGGGAGCTGTTTTTT
TRBV20-1	TRBJ2-7	.	14	few	CSARDRGRSYEQYF	TGCAGTGCTAGAGACAGGGGCCGATCCTACGAGCAGTACTTC
TRBV6-5	TRBJ2-7	.	13	.	CASSYGGTYEQYF	TGTGCCAGCAGTTACGGGGGAACCTACGAGCAGTACTTC
TRBV11-1	TRBJ2-2	.	16	few	CASSLALTGFGGELFF	TGTGCCAGCAGCTTAGCGCTCACAGGGTTCGGCGGGGAGCTGTTTTTT
TRBV6-1	TRBJ1-5	TRBD1	13	.	CASRDRGVQPQHF	TGTGCCAGCAGGGACAGGGGAGTTCAGCCCCAGCATTTT
TRBV11-3	TRBJ2-1	.	11	.	CATRRGEEQFF	TGTGCCACCCGAAGGGGGGAGGAGCAGTTCTTC
TRBV6-1	TRBJ2-7	.	11	.	CASRGTAEQYF	TGTGCCAGCAGAGGGACGGCCGAGCAGTACTTC
TRBV2	TRBJ2-2	TRBD1	15	.	CASRAGQGFTGELFF	TGTGCCAGCAGAGCCGGACAGGGGTTCACCGGGGAGCTGTTTTTT
TRBV7-2	TRBJ1-1	.	13	few	CASADGQNTEAFF	TGTGCCAGCGCCGACGGACAGAACACTGAAGCTTTCTTT